The present TCR beta chain was sequenced within a study of OX40 agonist ivuxolimab in advanced cancers. Study information: Two patients with cutaneous melanoma and one with hepatocellular carcinoma, three in total, showed partial responses. Study-level points and caveats: At 0.1 to 3.0 mg/kg and by week 6, CD4+ and CD8+ T cells in the blood had expanded clonally.

Patients with a history of autoimmune disease or on systemic immunosuppression were excluded. About this clone: Its antigen is as yet unknown.

Measured with immunoSEQ multiplex PCR; TCRdb has only the in-frame clones, and not every one. The sample carries some 51,000 clones, about 77% recorded once. V trimming: 1 base; J trimming: 10 bases; junction bases outside the gene matches: 8. This CDR3 comprises 16 residues. Germline V gene lookup returns CDR1 SGHNT and CDR2 YENEEA. The TCR sequence derives from an adult with an advanced solid tumor such as melanoma, head and neck, liver or kidney cancer. The chain joins TRBV11-3 to TRBJ2-1; 12 bases fit TRBD2. This material consisted of CD4+ or CD8+ T cells sorted from blood, taken in a trial of the OX40 agonist ivuxolimab. The CDR3 nucleotides read TGTGCCAGCAGCTTAGCAACAAGACTAGCGGGAGCAGAGCAGTTCTTC. It translates to CASSLATRLAGAEQFF.